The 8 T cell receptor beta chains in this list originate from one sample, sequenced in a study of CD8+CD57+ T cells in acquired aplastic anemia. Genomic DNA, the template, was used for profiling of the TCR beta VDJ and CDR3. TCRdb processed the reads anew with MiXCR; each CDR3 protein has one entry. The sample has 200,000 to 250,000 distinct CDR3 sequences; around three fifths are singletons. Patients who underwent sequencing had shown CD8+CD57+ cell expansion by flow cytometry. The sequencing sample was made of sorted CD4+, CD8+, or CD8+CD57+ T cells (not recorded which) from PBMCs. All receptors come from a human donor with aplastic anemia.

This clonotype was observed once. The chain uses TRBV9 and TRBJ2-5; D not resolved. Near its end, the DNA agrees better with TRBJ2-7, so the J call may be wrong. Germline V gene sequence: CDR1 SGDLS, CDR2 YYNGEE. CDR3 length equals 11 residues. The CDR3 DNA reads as TGTGCCGAGAGAAGCTCCTACGAGCAGTACTTC. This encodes CAERSSYEQYF.

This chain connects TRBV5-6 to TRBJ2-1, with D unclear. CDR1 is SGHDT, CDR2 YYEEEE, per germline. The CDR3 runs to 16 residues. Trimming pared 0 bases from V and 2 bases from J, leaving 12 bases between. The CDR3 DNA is TGTGCCAGCAGCTTGGCTTATCGGGTAACCTACAATGAGCAGTTCTTC. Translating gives CASSLAYRVTYNEQFF.

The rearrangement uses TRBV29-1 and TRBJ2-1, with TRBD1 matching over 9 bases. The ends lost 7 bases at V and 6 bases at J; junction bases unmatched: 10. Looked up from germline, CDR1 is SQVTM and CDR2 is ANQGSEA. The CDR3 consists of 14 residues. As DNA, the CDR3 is TGCAGCGCTACCGGGACAGGGTCCCCCAATGAGCAGTTCTTC. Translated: CSATGTGSPNEQFF.

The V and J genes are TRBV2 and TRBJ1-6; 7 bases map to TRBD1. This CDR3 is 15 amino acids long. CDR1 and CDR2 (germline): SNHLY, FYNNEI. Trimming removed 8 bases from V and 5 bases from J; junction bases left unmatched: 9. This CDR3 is CASEGQANNNSPLHF. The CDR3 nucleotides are TGTGCCAGCGAAGGACAGGCGAACAATAATTCACCCCTCCACTTT.

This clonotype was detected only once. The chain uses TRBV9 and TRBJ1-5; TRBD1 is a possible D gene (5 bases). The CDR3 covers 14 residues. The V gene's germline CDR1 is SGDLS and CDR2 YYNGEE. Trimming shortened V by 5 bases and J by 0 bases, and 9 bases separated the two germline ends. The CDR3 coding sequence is TGTGCCAGCAGGGGGGTAGGTAGCAATCAGCCCCAGCATTTT. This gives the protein CASRGVGSNQPQHF.

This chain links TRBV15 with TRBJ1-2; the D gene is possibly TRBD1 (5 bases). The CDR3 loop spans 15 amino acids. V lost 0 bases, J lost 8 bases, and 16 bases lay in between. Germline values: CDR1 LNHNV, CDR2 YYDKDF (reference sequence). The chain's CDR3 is CATSRDRAQGRGYTF. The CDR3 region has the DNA TGTGCCACCAGCAGAGACAGGGCCCAGGGTAGAGGCTACACCTTC. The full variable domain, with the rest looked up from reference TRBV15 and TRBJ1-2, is DAMVIQNPRYQVTQFGKPVTLSCSQTLNHNVMYWYQQKSSQAPKLLFHYYDKDFNNEADTPDNFQSRRPNTSFCFLDIRSPGLGDTAMYLCATSRDRAQGRGYTFGSGTRLTVV.

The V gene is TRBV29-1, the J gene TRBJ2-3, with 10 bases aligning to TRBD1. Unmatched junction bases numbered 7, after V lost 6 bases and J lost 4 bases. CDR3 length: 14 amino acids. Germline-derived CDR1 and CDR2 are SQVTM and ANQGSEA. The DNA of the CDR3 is TGCAGCGTCACGGGACAGGGGAGAGCAGATACGCAGTATTTT. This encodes CSVTGQGRADTQYF.

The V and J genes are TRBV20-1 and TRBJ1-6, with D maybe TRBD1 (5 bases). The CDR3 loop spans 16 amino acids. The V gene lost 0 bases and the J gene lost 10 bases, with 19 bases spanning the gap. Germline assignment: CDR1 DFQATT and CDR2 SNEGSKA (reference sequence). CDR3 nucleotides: TGCAGTGCTAGAGAGGGGCCGACGGTTACCATGTCACCCCTCCACTTT. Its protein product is CSAREGPTVTMSPLHF.